A selection of T cell receptor beta chains follows, all from one sample in a study of blood T cells in healthy people across ages. In TCRdb, the 5' RACE reads were re-called with MiXCR into one record per CDR3 protein. Of roughly 900,000 distinct CDR3 sequences detected, roughly 43% appear once; the ten largest clones hold 13%. Input material: blood. The origin of the receptors is a man under 40 in good health. Both conserved end residues are part of each CDR3.

TRBV28	TRBJ2-3	CASSLSSGETQYF
TRBV20-1	TRBJ2-3	CSARGGRGGADTQYF
TRBV7-2	.	CASSLDRYFGGALNEQYF
TRBV7-9	TRBJ2-7	CASSLGTEGYEQYF
TRBV6-1	TRBJ2-1	CASNNRGLSHEQFF
TRBV27	TRBJ2-3	CASSLDLLDTQYF
TRBV7-2	TRBJ2-1	CASRVGTSGNEQFF
TRBV29-1	TRBJ1-1	CSGSQGLNTEAFF
TRBV29-1	TRBJ1-1	CSVPEGQNTEAFF
TRBV7-8	TRBJ2-7	CASSLGQGHGYEQYF
TRBV12-3/TRBV12-4	TRBJ2-2	CASILYDTGELFF
TRBV7-2	.	CASSDSGGIYEQYF
TRBV6-4	TRBJ2-4	CASSDSGQGGDIQYF
TRBV20-1	TRBJ1-5	CSAKHYSSQPQHF
TRBV12-3/TRBV12-4	TRBJ2-5	CASSFPSQVNEQYF
TRBV4-2	TRBJ1-4	CASSQETGTAAELFF
TRBV4-3	TRBJ1-1	CASSQDRGRAFF
TRBV24-1	TRBJ2-4	CATSESDEINIQYF
TRBV20-1	TRBJ2-7	CSAALAGGYEQYF
TRBV6-2/TRBV6-3	TRBJ2-7	CASSRLAGSYEQYF
TRBV20-1	TRBJ2-1	CSGRPGQGIGEQFF
TRBV29-1	TRBJ1-2	CSVVTGTAYGYTF
TRBV29-1	TRBJ2-1	CSGGPYNEQFF
TRBV7-9	TRBJ2-1	CASSFDRGAYNERFF
TRBV5-1	TRBJ2-7	CASSFETPSYEQYF
TRBV9	TRBJ2-5	CASSVEGLAGETQYF
TRBV12-5	TRBJ2-7	CASGLGRAYEQYF
TRBV13	TRBJ2-5	CASSARTGELQETQYF
TRBV5-1	TRBJ2-7	CASSPEGGHEQYF
TRBV7-9	.	CASSLGRASQETQYF
TRBV4-2	TRBJ2-5	CASSRTLAGGQETQYF
TRBV27	TRBJ2-1	CASSRYSEQFF
TRBV5-1	TRBJ2-3	CASRPGGPTDTQYF
TRBV12-3/TRBV12-4	TRBJ2-3	CASTRGQTDTQYF
TRBV15	.	CATSSTGVWETQYF
TRBV20-1	TRBJ2-5	CSARLAGRGETQYF
TRBV15	TRBJ2-1	CATSRDSVAGGRHEQFF
TRBV10-3	TRBJ1-6	CAIRGVINSPLHF
TRBV6-2/TRBV6-3	TRBJ2-7	CASSPDSLSAYEQYF
TRBV6-4	TRBJ2-1	CASSDGGGASNEQFF
TRBV18	TRBJ1-2	CASSPASQTGINYGYTF
TRBV4-1	TRBJ2-1	CASSRPDLANEQFF
TRBV9	TRBJ2-1	CASSPSGGPFVEQFF
TRBV3-1	TRBJ2-5	CASSQVRTSGSGQYF
TRBV4-3	TRBJ2-7	CASSQDWDRSYEQYF
TRBV29-1	TRBJ1-2	CSVVDTGYTF
TRBV24-1	TRBJ2-3	CATSGDTDTQYF
TRBV27	TRBJ1-2	CASSNDREVIYGYTF
TRBV29-1	TRBJ1-1	CSVEDLMGVGTEAFF